The subject of this entry is one T cell receptor beta chain. These data come from a study of pediatric ulcerative colitis. Germline lookup yields CDR1 SGHRS and CDR2 YFSETQ. This CDR3 is 19 amino acids long. V was pared by 5 bases and J by 0 bases, with 19 bases of the junction left unmatched. Sequencing was at survey level. Some clones are missing from TCRdb's copy, which holds only in-frame ones; the method was immunoSEQ multiplex PCR. This table has over 30,000 clones, roughly 81% appearing once. The rectum was sampled with one to two pinch biopsies at colonoscopy. Sequenced: gut tissue. This sequence joins TRBV5-1 and TRBJ1-1; TRBD1 matches 7 bases. The receptor comes from a boy younger than 18 with mild ulcerative colitis. The CDR3 DNA reads as TGCGCCAGCAGAAGGGGGCGTTTCAGCGTGGGGAGGGTGAACACTGAAGCTTTCTTT. As protein: CASRRGRFSVGRVNTEAFF.